A single sample is the source of the 18 T cell receptor beta chains below, sequenced in a study of a mutant IDH1 vaccine in newly diagnosed glioma. Antigens for these TCRs are unknown. The table came from immunoSEQ multiplex PCR; TCRdb's copy has only in-frame clones and leaves some out. This sample yields 25,000 to 40,000 clones, of which more than 75% are seen a single time; over 15% belongs to the top ten. Time point denoted: week 35, safety follow-up. Topical imiquimod was applied with each vaccine dose, which held 300 ug of mutant IDH1 20-mer peptide. Source: PBMCs, taken from a glioma patient whose treatment included an IDH1 peptide vaccine. These receptors were collected from a young man with glioma.

The J gene is TRBJ2-7, the V gene TRBV27, with unresolved D. V was clipped by 6 bases and J by 3 bases, with 12 bases between them. The CDR3 length is 13 residues. CDR1 is MNHEY and CDR2 is SMNVEV in the germline V gene (reference sequence). CDR3 loop: CASSSRTHYEQYF. In DNA form, the CDR3 reads TGTGCCAGCAGCTCCCGGACCCACTACGAGCAGTACTTC.

The chain combines TRBV10-3 with TRBJ1-2, with TRBD1 matching over 10 bases. The germline CDR1 and CDR2 sequences are ENHRY and SYGVKD. The CDR3 spans 16 residues. V dropped 5 bases and J dropped 6; count of bases not matched to a gene: 12. In nucleotides, the CDR3 is TGTGCCATCAGTCTTGACCTCCGGGACAGGGGTGATGGCTACACCTTC. Translating it yields CAISLDLRDRGDGYTF.

This clone was observed a single time. This chain links TRBV5-1 with TRBJ2-1; 7 nucleotides line up with TRBD2. The V gene's germline CDR1 is SGHRS and CDR2 YFSETQ. The J segment lost 2 bases and the V segment lost 7 bases, leaving 12 bases of the junction unmatched. The CDR3 contains 16 residues. The CDR3 nucleotides are TGCGCCAGCGGGGGGGGAGGCCCGTCGGCCTACAATGAGCAGTTCTTC. Its translation is CASGGGGPSAYNEQFF.

This chain uses TRBV5-4 with TRBJ1-2; 9 nucleotides align to TRBD1. The CDR3 length is 13 residues. V dropped 4 bases and J dropped 5; count of bases not matched to a gene: 3. Germline-derived CDR1 and CDR2 are SGHNT and YYREEE (reference sequence). The CDR3 nucleotides are TGTGCCAGCAGCCGCGGGACAGGGTATGGCTACACCTTC. It yields the protein CASSRGTGYGYTF. The full variable domain, with the rest looked up from reference TRBV5-4 and TRBJ1-2, is ETGVTQSPTHLIKTRGQQVTLRCSSQSGHNTVSWYQQALGQGPQFIFQYYREEENGRGNFPPRFSGLQFPNYSSELNVNALELDDSALYLCASSRGTGYGYTFGSGTRLTVV.

The chain has TRBV2 and TRBJ1-5; D not certain. Germline CDR1 is SNHLY and CDR2 is FYNNEI. The CDR3 sequence is 16 residues long. V was trimmed by 3 bases and J by 1 base, leaving 13 bases between them. The CDR3 DNA reads as TGTGCCAGCAGTGAGCGAGCCGCACGGAGCAATCAGCCCCAGCATTTT. Translated, it gives CASSERAARSNQPQHF.

This sequence joins TRBV2 and TRBJ1-5; 9 nucleotides match TRBD1. This CDR3 region has 17 residues. J gave up 2 bases and V 4 bases, and 9 bases lay outside the gene matches. Germline CDR1 SNHLY, CDR2 FYNNEI. This CDR3 is CASSAGTGSRGNQPQHF. CDR3 DNA sequence: TGTGCCAGCAGTGCCGGGACAGGGTCCCGCGGCAATCAGCCCCAGCATTTT.

This chain connects TRBV5-1 to TRBJ2-7; D unclear. This CDR3 is 13 amino acids long. Germline V gene lookup returns CDR1 SGHRS and CDR2 YFSETQ. V was pared by 6 bases and J by 1 base, with 11 bases between. The CDR3 loop reads CASNTGSSYEQYF. The CDR3 nucleotides are TGCGCCAGCAATACGGGCAGTTCCTACGAGCAGTACTTC.

This chain uses TRBV29-1 with TRBJ1-5; maybe TRBD1 (6 bases). This CDR3 region has 13 residues. The ends were cut back, 3 bases at V and 6 bases at J, with 12 bases in the middle. CDR1 is SQVTM and CDR2 is ANQGSEA in the germline V gene. For the CDR3, the DNA is TGCAGCGTTGAGGACAGAGCAGGTCAGCCCCAGCATTTT. It translates to CSVEDRAGQPQHF. The variable domain in full, with the rest retrieved from reference TRBV29-1 and TRBJ1-5, is SAVISQKPSRDICQRGTSLTIQCQVDSQVTMMFWYRQQPGQSLTLIATANQGSEATYESGFVIDKFPISRPNLTFSTLTVSNMSPEDSSIYLCSVEDRAGQPQHFGDGTRLSIL.

J is TRBJ2-5 and V is TRBV27, with a tentative D call TRBD2 (6 bases). The CDR3 is 13 amino acids. Trimming stripped 4 bases from V and 1 base from J, with 7 bases between. CDR1 and CDR2 from the germline V gene are MNHEY and SMNVEV (reference sequence). The CDR3 coding sequence is TGTGCCAGCAGTTCGACTAGCCAAGAGACCCAGTACTTC. Translation gives CASSSTSQETQYF.

The chain couples TRBV15 to TRBJ2-7; D is possibly TRBD2 (6 bases). The V gene lost 0 bases and the J gene lost 7 bases, with 16 bases spanning the gap. The CDR3 runs 15 residues. Per the germline V gene, CDR1 is LNHNV and CDR2 is YYDKDF (reference sequence). The chain's CDR3 is CATSRDGEGSGEQYF. The CDR3 bases are TGTGCCACCAGCAGAGATGGTGAGGGGAGCGGGGAGCAGTACTTC.

Only a few counts were recorded for this clone. This chain uses TRBV4-1 with TRBJ1-5, with 7 bases fitting TRBD1. The CDR3 is 16 amino acids. Germline V lookup: CDR1 MGHRA, CDR2 YSYEKL. V shed 1 base and J 5 bases; nucleotides not matched to a gene: 8. Here the CDR3 DNA reads TGCGCCAGCAGCCAAGTAGTGACAGGGCCGTATCAGCCCCAGCATTTT. Amino acids: CASSQVVTGPYQPQHF.

The V and J genes are TRBV7-2 and TRBJ2-7; 12 nucleotides agree with TRBD2. The junction had 7 bases not matched to a gene; V was cut back by 5 bases and J by 2 bases. The V gene's germline CDR1 is SGHTA and CDR2 FQGNSA. The CDR3 runs to 16 residues. CDR3 coding DNA: TGTGCCAGCAGCGTTGGTCTAGCGGGAGGGGCCTACGAGCAGTACTTC. It is translated as CASSVGLAGGAYEQYF.

This clone was counted a single time. This chain uses TRBV4-2 with TRBJ2-6; TRBD1 matches 7 bases. The CDR3 loop spans 16 amino acids. V lost 6 bases, J lost 0 bases, and 5 bases stayed unmatched. The germline V gene encodes CDR1 LGHNA and CDR2 YNFKEQ. The CDR3 nucleotides read TGTGCCAGCAGGGAGACAGGGCGCTCTGGGGCCAACGTCCTGACTTTC. Its translation is CASRETGRSGANVLTF.

This chain joins TRBV5-6 and TRBJ1-2; D gene ambiguous. V was shortened by 0 bases and J by 3 bases, with 6 bases between the two germline ends. This CDR3 spans 13 amino acids. In germline, CDR1 is SGHDT, CDR2 YYEEEE. The CDR3 protein is CASSLGRDYGYTF. For the CDR3, the DNA is TGTGCCAGCAGCTTGGGGCGGGACTATGGCTACACCTTC.

This clone was counted a few times. The chain employs TRBV2 and TRBJ1-1; D unresolved. V lost 6 bases and J lost 6, with 20 bases in between. This CDR3 has 15 amino acids. Per the germline V gene, CDR1 is SNHLY and CDR2 is FYNNEI. The CDR3 region is CASRQGPQAWPEAFF. The CDR3 DNA sequence: TGTGCCAGCAGGCAAGGACCCCAGGCGTGGCCTGAAGCTTTCTTT. The full variable domain, its missing parts supplied by reference TRBV2 and TRBJ1-1, is EPEVTQTPSHQVTQMGQEVILRCVPISNHLYFYWYRQILGQKVEFLVSFYNNEISEKSEIFDDQFSVERPDGSNFTLKIRSTKLEDSAMYFCASRQGPQAWPEAFFGQGTRLTVV.

The chain has TRBV14 and TRBJ1-2; D gene unclear. The CDR3 is 16 residues long. Germline-derived CDR1 and CDR2 are SGHDN and FVKESK. V gave up 4 bases and J gave up 4 bases, with 19 bases separating them. The CDR3 nucleotides read TGTGCCAGCAGCCCCCACGAGGGTAGTGGCAGCTATGGCTACACCTTC. This encodes CASSPHEGSGSYGYTF.

The rearrangement links TRBV6-5 to TRBJ2-3; D is uncertain. There are 13 residues in the CDR3. CDR1 MNHEY and CDR2 SVGAGI come from the germline V gene. The V gene lost 6 bases and the J gene lost 3 bases, with 10 bases spanning the gap. CDR3 amino acids: CASRLVVTDTQYF. CDR3 sequence (DNA): TGTGCCAGCAGGCTAGTGGTTACAGATACGCAGTATTTT.

The rearrangement links TRBV30 to TRBJ2-1; perhaps TRBD2 as D (6 bases). Germline CDR1 reads GTSNPN; CDR2 reads SVGIG (reference sequence). V was shortened by 4 bases and J by 3 bases, with 13 bases between the two germline ends. The CDR3 contains 14 residues. CDR3 sequence (DNA): TGTGCCTGGAAGACGGGACTCCTCTACAATGAGCAGTTCTTC. It specifies CAWKTGLLYNEQFF.